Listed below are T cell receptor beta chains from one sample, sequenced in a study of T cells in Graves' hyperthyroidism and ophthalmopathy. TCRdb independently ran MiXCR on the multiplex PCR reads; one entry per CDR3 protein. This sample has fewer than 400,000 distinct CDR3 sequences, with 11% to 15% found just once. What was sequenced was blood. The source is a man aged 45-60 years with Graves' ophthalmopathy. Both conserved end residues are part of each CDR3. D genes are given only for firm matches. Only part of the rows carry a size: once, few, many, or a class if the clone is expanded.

CAWGGTGLFNYGYTF	TGTGCCTGGGGAGGGACAGGGCTCTTCAACTATGGCTACACCTTC	many	TRBJ1-2	TRBD1	TRBV30
CASSYKYDADTQYF	TGTGCCAGCAGCTACAAATATGACGCGGATACGCAGTATTTT	NA	TRBJ2-3	NA	TRBV7-2
CASTPVRGGGRNTIYF	TGTGCCAGCACCCCCGTTAGAGGGGGAGGGCGGAACACCATATATTTT	many	TRBJ1-3	NA	TRBV28
CASSLKVTGVGEQFF	TGTGCCAGCAGCTTAAAAGTTACGGGGGTCGGTGAGCAGTTCTTC	many	TRBJ2-1	NA	TRBV7-3
CASSLRTGASNTGELFF	TGTGCCAGCAGTTTGAGGACAGGGGCCTCGAACACCGGGGAGCTGTTTTTT	few	TRBJ2-2	TRBD1	TRBV27
CSASGSGDNEQFF	TGCAGTGCTAGCGGGAGTGGGGACAATGAGCAGTTCTTC	many	TRBJ2-1	NA	TRBV20-1
CASSLDRGYAYEQYF	TGTGCCAGCAGCCTCGACAGGGGGTACGCCTACGAGCAGTACTTC	NA	TRBJ2-7	TRBD1	TRBV7-8
CASSSQTSLGNEQFF	TGTGCCAGCAGCTCGCAGACTAGCCTCGGCAATGAGCAGTTCTTC	NA	TRBJ2-1	TRBD2	TRBV5-4
CASSDRDRGLSTDTQYF	TGTGCCAGCAGCGACCGGGACAGGGGTCTTAGCACAGATACGCAGTATTTT	few	TRBJ2-3	TRBD1	TRBV7-2
CASSDRQGRSYNEQFF	TGTGCCAGCAGCGATCGACAGGGGCGCTCCTACAATGAGCAGTTCTTC	many	TRBJ2-1	TRBD1	TRBV11-1
CSARTGMGTEAFF	TGCAGTGCTAGAACGGGGATGGGCACTGAAGCTTTCTTT	many	TRBJ1-1	NA	TRBV20-1
CSARTGSTGELFF	TGCAGTGCTAGAACAGGGAGCACCGGGGAGCTGTTTTTT	many	TRBJ2-2	NA	TRBV20-1
CASSSPKLWVGVLTDTQYF	TGCGCCAGCAGCTCCCCGAAGTTATGGGTTGGGGTCCTCACAGATACGCAGTATTTT	few	TRBJ2-3	NA	TRBV4-1
CASGQQGGTDTQYF	TGTGCCAGCGGACAACAGGGGGGCACAGATACGCAGTATTTT	few	TRBJ2-3	TRBD1	TRBV7-6
CASSLETPSSKQYF	TGTGCCAGCAGCCTGGAGACTCCTTCTAGCAAGCAGTACTTC	NA	TRBJ2-7	NA	TRBV7-2
CASSPPFRPTQDTQYF	TGTGCCAGCTCACCACCCTTCAGGCCGACGCAAGATACGCAGTATTTT	many	TRBJ2-3	NA	TRBV18
CASSLTARGSQHF	TGTGCCAGCAGTTTGACCGCCCGGGGGTCCCAGCATTTT	NA	TRBJ1-5	NA	TRBV12-3/TRBV12-4
CSAPRGVAYHNSPLHF	TGCAGTGCTCCCCGTGGCGTTGCCTACCATAATTCACCCCTCCACTTT	many	TRBJ1-6	NA	TRBV20-1
CASSLVGSSGSHEQFF	TGTGCCAGCAGCTTAGTCGGGTCTAGCGGGAGTCATGAGCAGTTCTTC	many	TRBJ2-1	TRBD2	TRBV7-2
CASSSYSSGANVLTF	TGTGCCAGCAGCTCTTATAGCTCTGGGGCCAACGTCCTGACTTTC	few	TRBJ2-6	NA	TRBV7-9
CTSRETGTNTDTQYF	TGTACCAGCAGAGAAACCGGGACTAACACAGATACGCAGTATTTT	NA	TRBJ2-3	TRBD2	TRBV2
CASSVGRGDNEQFF	TGTGCCAGTAGTGTCGGACGAGGGGACAATGAGCAGTTCTTC	NA	TRBJ2-1	NA	TRBV19
CASSNRDNYYEQYF	TGTGCCAGCAGCAACCGGGACAACTACTACGAGCAGTACTTC	NA	TRBJ2-7	NA	TRBV5-4
CASSESAGTPYEQYF	TGCGCCAGCAGTGAGTCGGCAGGGACCCCCTACGAGCAGTACTTC	few	TRBJ2-7	NA	TRBV10-1
CASSLADYGYTF	TGTGCCAGCAGTTTAGCGGACTATGGCTACACCTTC	many	TRBJ1-2	NA	TRBV12-3/TRBV12-4
CSASPPGHNYGYTF	TGCAGTGCTAGTCCCCCTGGGCATAACTATGGCTACACCTTC	many	TRBJ1-2	NA	TRBV20-1
CASSLGAGTEAFF	TGTGCCAGCAGTTTAGGGGCGGGGACTGAAGCTTTCTTT	many	TRBJ1-1	NA	TRBV12-3/TRBV12-4
CSAPNRLAGWETQYF	TGCAGTGCTCCAAACCGGCTAGCGGGATGGGAGACCCAGTACTTC	many	TRBJ2-5	TRBD2	TRBV20-1
CASSDGRGRSEAFF	TGTGCCAGCAGTGACGGCAGGGGGCGATCTGAAGCTTTCTTT	many	TRBJ1-1	TRBD1	TRBV2
CASSSYPSGGGVAKNIQYF	TGCGCCAGCAGCTCCTACCCTAGCGGGGGGGGGGTAGCCAAAAACATTCAGTACTTC	few	TRBJ2-4	TRBD2	TRBV5-1
CASRRSGRVNEQYF	TGTGCCAGCAGAAGGAGCGGGAGGGTCAACGAGCAGTACTTC	few	TRBJ2-7	TRBD2	TRBV27
CASSLRGGRENEQFF	TGTGCCAGCAGCTTACGCGGCGGGAGAGAGAATGAGCAGTTCTTC	many	TRBJ2-1	TRBD2	TRBV7-2
CASSTGTGGWNEQFF	TGCGCCAGCAGTACCGGGACAGGGGGGTGGAATGAGCAGTTCTTC	few	TRBJ2-1	TRBD1	TRBV10-1
CASTERGGYNSPLHF	TGTGCCAGTACAGAGAGGGGAGGCTATAATTCACCCCTCCACTTT	NA	TRBJ1-6	NA	TRBV6-1
CASSQEPGPISGELFF	TGCGCCAGCAGCCAAGAACCGGGCCCTATCTCCGGGGAGCTGTTTTTT	many	TRBJ2-2	NA	TRBV4-1
CASSPGGGQYRIYGYTF	TGTGCCAGCAGCCCAGGCGGAGGACAGTACCGAATCTATGGCTACACCTTC	many	TRBJ1-2	NA	TRBV11-1
CASGLQGAGANVLTF	TGTGCCAGCGGACTACAGGGAGCTGGGGCCAACGTCCTGACTTTC	many	TRBJ2-6	NA	TRBV11-2
CSARRGNDYEQYF	TGCAGTGCTAGGCGCGGGAACGACTACGAGCAGTACTTC	many	TRBJ2-7	NA	TRBV20-1
CSARPPSGDQETQYF	TGCAGTGCTAGACCCCCTAGCGGGGACCAAGAGACCCAGTACTTC	NA	TRBJ2-5	TRBD2	TRBV20-1
CASSYPDRATYGYTF	TGTGCCAGCAGTTACCCTGACAGGGCGACCTATGGCTACACCTTC	few	TRBJ1-2	TRBD1	TRBV6-5
CASSQEPSGRANVLTF	TGTGCCAGCAGCCAAGAACCCAGCGGTCGGGCCAACGTCCTGACTTTC	many	TRBJ2-6	NA	TRBV3-1
CASSLILAVGVSEQYF	TGTGCCAGCAGCTTGATCCTAGCGGTAGGCGTCTCCGAGCAGTACTTC	many	TRBJ2-7	TRBD2	TRBV5-8
CATSEGGGSYEQYF	TGTGCCACCAGTGAAGGGGGCGGTTCCTACGAGCAGTACTTC	many	TRBJ2-7	TRBD1	TRBV24-1
CASSFGTGGYQPQHF	TGTGCCAGCAGTTTTGGGACAGGGGGTTATCAGCCCCAGCATTTT	many	TRBJ1-5	TRBD1	TRBV12-3/TRBV12-4
CASSLAGVSTDTQYF	TGTGCCAGCAGTTTAGCGGGAGTGAGCACAGATACGCAGTATTTT	NA	TRBJ2-3	NA	TRBV12-3/TRBV12-4
CASSAGQGFADTQYF	TGTGCCAGCAGCGCAGGACAGGGTTTCGCAGATACGCAGTATTTT	many	TRBJ2-3	TRBD1	TRBV9
CATKQGPYQETQYF	TGTGCCACAAAACAGGGGCCGTACCAAGAGACCCAGTACTTC	NA	TRBJ2-5	TRBD1	TRBV15
CASSFFMNTEAFF	TGTGCCAGCAGTTTCTTCATGAACACTGAAGCTTTCTTT	many	TRBJ1-1	NA	TRBV27
CASRGDWEADTQYF	TGTGCCAGCAGAGGGGACTGGGAAGCAGATACGCAGTATTTT	many	TRBJ2-3	NA	TRBV2
CSATGGYNEQFF	TGCAGCGCCACGGGGGGATACAATGAGCAGTTCTTC	few	TRBJ2-1	TRBD2	TRBV29-1
CASSIGTSYEQFF	TGCGCCAGCAGCATCGGGACTAGCTATGAGCAGTTCTTC	many	TRBJ2-1	TRBD2	TRBV5-1
CASSHYWGGTDTQYF	TGTGCCAGCAGTCACTACTGGGGGGGGACAGATACGCAGTATTTT	many	TRBJ2-3	TRBD2	TRBV28
CASSIRGTKTDTQYF	TGTGCCAGTAGTATCCGTGGGACTAAGACAGATACGCAGTATTTT	many	TRBJ2-3	TRBD2	TRBV19
CASSLPGSSYNEQFF	TGTGCCAGCAGTTTACCGGGGAGCTCCTACAATGAGCAGTTCTTC	few	TRBJ2-1	NA	TRBV12-3/TRBV12-4
CASSQIRLAGGLTDTQYF	TGTGCCAGCAGCCAAATAAGGCTAGCGGGAGGACTTACAGATACGCAGTATTTT	many	TRBJ2-3	TRBD2	TRBV3-1
CASSLSGTANTGELFF	TGTGCCAGCAGTCTGTCCGGGACAGCGAACACCGGGGAGCTGTTTTTT	many	TRBJ2-2	TRBD1	TRBV2
CASSQQETYEQYF	TGTGCCAGCAGCCAACAAGAAACCTACGAGCAGTACTTC	many	TRBJ2-7	NA	TRBV3-1